Presented here are 31 T cell receptor beta chains from one specimen sequenced in a study of T cell responses to AZD1222 COVID-19 vaccine. TCRdb's copy holds only in-frame clones and misses some; the assay was immunoSEQ multiplex PCR. The data hold 140,000 to 150,000 clones, with approximately 94% observed a single time. The material was peripheral blood, obtained on day 0 of AZD1222 vaccination. The receptors come from an adult in good health.

This chain links TRBV6-1 with TRBJ2-5; a weak D match, TRBD2 (6 bases). CDR1 is MNHNS, CDR2 SASEGT, per germline. The CDR3 loop spans 16 amino acids. Trimming left V 1 base short and J 4 bases short, with 16 bases between. In nucleotides, the CDR3 is TGTGCCAGCAGTGAAGAATGGCGGGGTTCGGGAGAGACCCAGTACTTC. Translated: CASSEEWRGSGETQYF.

The CDR3 region is CASRGGTEAFF. CDR3 coding DNA: TGTGCCAGCAGGGGCGGGACTGAAGCTTTCTTT. The chain has TRBV2 and TRBJ1-1; no clear D gene. V shed 6 bases and J shed 5 bases, with 7 bases lying between them. The CDR3 runs 11 residues. Germline CDR1 reads SNHLY; CDR2 reads FYNNEI.

V gene TRBV7-6 combines with J gene TRBJ2-7, with D possibly being TRBD1 or TRBD2 (6 bases each). Between the trimmed V and J ends, which lost 1 base and 3 bases, there was a span of 13 bases. CDR3 length equals 15 residues. Germline CDR1 and CDR2: SGHVS and FNYEAQ. The CDR3 spells CASSLEGGQGYEQYF. CDR3 DNA sequence: TGTGCCAGCAGCTTAGAAGGGGGGCAGGGCTACGAGCAGTACTTC.

The gene calls are TRBV20-1 and TRBJ1-1; TRBD1 matches at 9 bases. V trimming: 6 bases; J trimming: 9 bases; junction bases outside the gene matches: 5. CDR1 DFQATT and CDR2 SNEGSKA come from the germline V gene (reference sequence). This CDR3 has 11 amino acids. DNA for the CDR3: TGCAGTGCACGGACAGGGGCCCAAGCTTTCTTT. Translated, it gives CSARTGAQAFF.

The rearrangement links TRBV5-1 to TRBJ2-3; TRBD2 is a possible D gene (5 bases). This CDR3 comprises 11 residues. Between the trimmed V and J ends, which lost 4 bases and 8 bases, there was a span of 8 bases. Per the germline V gene, CDR1 is SGHRS and CDR2 is YFSETQ. The CDR3 DNA follows: TGCGCCAGCAGCCAGGACTTTACGCAGTATTTT. This translates into CASSQDFTQYF.

V is TRBV9 and J is TRBJ2-3, with 9 bases that match TRBD1. CDR1 SGDLS and CDR2 YYNGEE come from the germline V gene. The CDR3 is 16 amino acids. Trimming cost V 4 bases and J 0 bases; bases outside gene matches: 6. For the CDR3, the DNA is TGTGCCAGCAGCCGTTGGACAGGGGCTAGCACAGATACGCAGTATTTT. Protein sequence: CASSRWTGASTDTQYF.

Here the CDR3 reads CASSSQPGRRMLEAFF. DNA of the CDR3: TGTGCCAGCAGCTCGCAGCCTGGGCGCAGGATGCTCGAAGCTTTCTTT. The V call is TRBV7-2, the J call TRBJ1-1, with D unresolved. Trimming left V 4 bases short and J 8 bases short, with 23 bases between. CDR3 length: 16 amino acids. The germline V gene encodes CDR1 SGHTA and CDR2 FQGNSA.

The chain carries TRBV21-1 and TRBJ2-2; the tabulated D call, TRBD1, remains unverified against the DNA. TRBV21-1 corresponds to a pseudogene. The CDR3 length is 17 residues. CDR3 amino acids: CASSKGSDKMNTGELFF. CDR3 nucleotides: TGTGCCAGCAGCAAAGGTTCGGACAAAATGAACACCGGGGAGCTGTTTTTT.

The chain joins TRBV12-3 or TRBV12-4 to TRBJ2-5, with D uncertain. V was pared by 6 bases and J by 5 bases, with 13 bases between. The CDR3 runs to 13 residues. In DNA, the CDR3 is TGTGCCAGCAGCCCCGACTTTCCCGAGACCCAGTACTTC. It is translated as CASSPDFPETQYF.

This chain links TRBV5-4 with TRBJ1-3, with D uncertain. Germline-derived CDR1 and CDR2 are SGHNT and YYREEE (reference sequence). The CDR3 runs 14 residues. Between the trimmed V and J ends, which lost 3 bases and 0 bases, there was a span of 7 bases. The chain's CDR3 is CASSSPSSGNTIYF. The CDR3 nucleotides read TGTGCCAGCAGCTCACCCTCCTCTGGAAACACCATATATTTT.

V and J are TRBV10-3 and TRBJ2-7; no reliable D call. The CDR3 is 12 amino acids. Trimming cost V 4 bases and J 4 bases, with 8 bases left between them. Germline V gene sequence: CDR1 ENHRY, CDR2 SYGVKD. For the CDR3, the DNA is TGTGCCATCAGTGTGGTGGGATACGAGCAGTACTTC. It yields the protein CAISVVGYEQYF.

The V and J genes are TRBV24-1 and TRBJ2-3; D not certain. Looked up from germline, CDR1 is KGHDR and CDR2 is SFDVKD. CDR3 length: 14 amino acids. V lost 4 bases to trimming and J lost 8 bases, with 15 bases between them. CDR3 sequence (DNA): TGTGCCACCAGTGACCCCTCGTCAGGTGGTACGCAGTATTTT. This sequence encodes CATSDPSSGGTQYF.

The rearrangement links TRBV15 to TRBJ1-2, with D hard to call. Trimming removed 1 base at V and 8 bases at J, with 14 bases between. Per the germline V gene, CDR1 is LNHNV and CDR2 is YYDKDF (reference sequence). This CDR3 spans 14 amino acids. CDR3 protein: CATSRGVGTGGYTF. The CDR3 nucleotides are TGTGCCACCAGCAGAGGAGTTGGTACGGGAGGCTACACCTTC.

The CDR3 coding sequence is TGTGCCAGCACCCTGGGGGGATTGGGGACTGAAGCTTTCTTT. Protein product: CASTLGGLGTEAFF. V gene TRBV6-5 combines with J gene TRBJ1-1, with D perhaps matching TRBD1 (5 bases). V lost 7 bases to trimming and J lost 5 bases, with 17 bases between them. CDR3 length equals 14 residues. Germline-derived CDR1 and CDR2 are MNHEY and SVGAGI.

The gene calls are TRBV5-4 and TRBJ2-1, with a tentative D call TRBD2 (6 bases). The ends were cut back, 6 bases at V and 4 bases at J, with 14 bases in the middle. The length of the CDR3 is 14 residues. Germline V gene lookup returns CDR1 SGHNT and CDR2 YYREEE (reference sequence). The CDR3 nucleotides are TGTGCCAGCACCATGAGCGGGCCTTACAATGAGCAGTTCTTC. Its translation: CASTMSGPYNEQFF.

This clone has just one count. The chain is built from TRBV5-6 and TRBJ1-1, with TRBD1 identical over 9 bases. CDR3 length: 18 residues. The J segment lost 1 base and the V segment lost 0 bases, leaving 10 bases of the junction unmatched. Germline V lookup: CDR1 SGHDT, CDR2 YYEEEE. For the CDR3, the DNA is TGTGCCAGCAGCTTGGGGGACAGGGTTTTTTTGGGGAACACTGAAGCTTTCTTT. Translating gives CASSLGDRVFLGNTEAFF.

This chain connects TRBV11-3 to TRBJ1-2; D call uncertain. V lost 0 bases and J 6 bases, leaving 14 bases between the germline ends. Per germline, CDR1 SGHNT and CDR2 YENEEA. This CDR3 has 15 amino acids. This chain's CDR3 is CASSLDYWDPNGYTF. CDR3 coding DNA: TGTGCCAGCAGCTTAGACTATTGGGATCCCAATGGCTACACCTTC.

This chain links TRBV19 with TRBJ2-7, with D possibly matching TRBD1 (5 bases). This CDR3 region has 13 residues. V lost 5 bases and J lost 5, with 13 bases in between. Germline CDR1 LNHDA, CDR2 SQIVND (reference sequence). The CDR3 sequence: CASSLVDRDEQYF. The CDR3 nucleotides are TGTGCCAGTAGTCTCGTCGACAGAGACGAGCAGTACTTC. Looking up the rest from reference TRBV19 and TRBJ2-7 gives the full variable domain: DGGITQSPKYLFRKEGQNVTLSCEQNLNHDAMYWYRQDPGQGLRLIYYSQIVNDFQKGDIAEGYSVSREKKESFPLTVTSAQKNPTAFYLCASSLVDRDEQYFGPGTRLTVT.

The genes are TRBV6-8 and TRBJ1-1, with 9 bases fitting TRBD1. Germline CDR1 MNHGY, CDR2 SAAAGT. The V gene end was trimmed by 6 bases and the J gene end by 0 bases; junction bases not matched to a gene: 5. The length of the CDR3 is 15 residues. The CDR3 DNA reads as TGTGCCAGCAGACAGGGGGCCGGAATGAACACTGAAGCTTTCTTT. Protein product: CASRQGAGMNTEAFF.

The V and J genes are TRBV9 and TRBJ1-6; D might be TRBD1 (5 bases). V dropped 0 bases and J dropped 9 bases, with 16 bases sitting between them. CDR1 and CDR2 from the germline V gene are SGDLS and YYNGEE. The CDR3 contains 16 residues. The CDR3: CASSVGLQGGRSPLHF. The CDR3 DNA sequence: TGTGCCAGCAGCGTAGGCCTCCAGGGAGGGCGTTCACCCCTCCACTTT.

The V gene is TRBV5-8, the J gene TRBJ2-7; D may correspond to TRBD1 or TRBD2 (5 bases each). The CDR3 totals 15 residues. The V end lost 1 base, the J end lost 2 bases, and 13 bases lay between the germline ends. Germline V gene sequence: CDR1 SGHTS, CDR2 YDEGEE. The CDR3 sequence is CASSLKAGSTYEQYF. The DNA of the CDR3 is TGTGCCAGCAGCTTGAAGGCAGGGAGTACCTACGAGCAGTACTTC.

In the case of this clone: The sample carries other DNA sequences with the same CDR3. The chain combines TRBV9 with TRBJ1-1; D unclear. There are 13 residues in the CDR3. Trimming shortened V by 0 bases and J by 1 base, and 4 bases separated the two germline ends. Germline V CDR1 and CDR2: SGDLS, YYNGEE. CDR3 coding DNA: TGTGCCAGCAGCGTAGACGGGAACACTGAAGCTTTCTTT. Residues: CASSVDGNTEAFF.

The V gene is TRBV11-1, the J gene TRBJ1-1; D perhaps matches TRBD1 (6 bases). The CDR3 loop spans 15 amino acids. Germline V gives CDR1 SGHAT, CDR2 FQDESV (reference sequence). V dropped 1 base and J dropped 3 bases, with 12 bases sitting between them. In nucleotides, the CDR3 is TGTGCCAGCAGCTTAGGACGGGGGGCAGACACTGAAGCTTTCTTT. Translating gives CASSLGRGADTEAFF. Filled out from reference TRBV11-1 and TRBJ1-1, the complete variable domain reads EAEVAQSPRYKITEKSQAVAFWCDPISGHATLYWYRQILGQGPELLVQFQDESVVDDSQLPKDRFSAERLKGVDSTLKIQPAELGDSAMYLCASSLGRGADTEAFFGQGTRLTVV.

This sequence joins TRBV5-1 and TRBJ2-1; D tentatively fits TRBD1 or TRBD2 (5 bases each). The CDR3 is 16 residues long. V was cut by 1 base and J by 3 bases, with 14 bases left in between. CDR1 SGHRS and CDR2 YFSETQ come from the germline V gene. The CDR3 DNA sequence: TGCGCCAGCAGCTTGTCCCCCAGTGGGGGCTACAATGAGCAGTTCTTC. Translation: CASSLSPSGGYNEQFF.

The chain combines TRBV18 with TRBJ1-1; D not certain. The germline V gene encodes CDR1 KGHSH and CDR2 LQKENI. V lost 4 bases and J 0 bases, leaving 18 bases between the germline ends. This CDR3 is built from 17 residues. The CDR3: CASSLTTGRTMNTEAFF. The DNA for the CDR3 is TGTGCCAGCTCACTTACAACCGGGAGAACCATGAACACTGAAGCTTTCTTT.

The V gene is TRBV7-8, the J gene TRBJ1-1, with D uncertain. The V end lost 7 bases, the J end lost 0 bases, and 12 bases lay between the germline ends. The CDR3 extends over 14 amino acids. Germline CDR1 reads SGHVS; CDR2 reads FQNEAQ. CDR3 DNA sequence: TGTGCCAGCAACCAAGGAGTAGTGAACACTGAAGCTTTCTTT. Amino acid sequence: CASNQGVVNTEAFF.

About this clone: An end of the junction differs from the germline gene, which may be a read error. The chain has TRBV7-7 and TRBJ2-1; 8 bases map to TRBD2. CDR1 and CDR2 from the germline V gene are SSHAT and FNYEAQ (reference sequence). This CDR3 comprises 16 residues. The DNA for the CDR3 is TGTGCTAGCAGCTTAACCCTAGCGGGTTCCTACAATGAGCAGTTCTTC. Its translation is CASSLTLAGSYNEQFF.

The rearrangement uses TRBV7-2 and TRBJ1-5; D gene uncertain. Trimming cost V 5 bases and J 0 bases, with 11 bases left between them. This CDR3 is built from 15 residues. The V gene's germline CDR1 is SGHTA and CDR2 FQGNSA. The CDR3 spells CASSAQQTSNQPQHF. CDR3 coding DNA: TGTGCCAGCAGCGCACAACAGACTAGCAATCAGCCCCAGCATTTT.

This rearrangement joins TRBV29-1 to TRBJ2-5; D might be TRBD1 (7 bases). Trimming cost V 6 bases and J 4 bases, with 24 bases left between them. This CDR3 has 16 amino acids. The germline V gene encodes CDR1 SQVTM and CDR2 ANQGSEA. CDR3 sequence reads: CSVAKHVRQGGETQYF. The CDR3 DNA reads TGCAGCGTCGCAAAACACGTCAGACAGGGAGGAGAGACCCAGTACTTC. Variable domain in full (rest from reference TRBV29-1 and TRBJ2-5): SAVISQKPSRDICQRGTSLTIQCQVDSQVTMMFWYRQQPGQSLTLIATANQGSEATYESGFVIDKFPISRPNLTFSTLTVSNMSPEDSSIYLCSVAKHVRQGGETQYFGPGTRLLVL.

The V and J genes are TRBV7-2 and TRBJ1-3; D might be TRBD1 (5 bases). The V and J ends lost 3 bases and 0 bases respectively, with 9 bases between them. The CDR3 extends over 15 amino acids. Germline lookup yields CDR1 SGHTA and CDR2 FQGNSA. CDR3 loop: CASSFQGSSGNTIYF. The CDR3 DNA sequence: TGTGCCAGCAGCTTTCAGGGTTCCTCTGGAAACACCATATATTTT.

This sequence joins TRBV5-1 and TRBJ1-3; maybe TRBD1 (6 bases). The germline gives CDR1 SGHRS, CDR2 YFSETQ. Trimming left V 3 bases short and J 2 bases short, with 12 bases between. The CDR3 runs 15 residues. CDR3 coding DNA: TGCGCCAGCAGCTCGACAGGCTCCCCTGGAAACACCATATATTTT. Its translation: CASSSTGSPGNTIYF.